The 24 T cell receptor beta chains below all came from one sample that was sequenced in a study of beta chain features in type 1 diabetes. Expressed TCRB transcripts were sequenced because the isolated RNA had all been reverse transcribed beforehand. TCRdb keeps only in-frame clones here, not all; method: immunoSEQ multiplex PCR. This table holds some 250,000 clones, 25% to 30% found once. Sequencing was carried out using central memory CD4+ T cells from blood. Receptor source: a man younger than 45 in good health.

This clone was observed many times. This chain uses TRBV9 with TRBJ2-1; 11 bases line up with TRBD1. CDR1 and CDR2 (germline): SGDLS, YYNGEE. CDR3 size: 15 residues. V was pared by 0 bases and J by 10 bases, with 6 bases of the junction left unmatched. CDR3 coding DNA: TGTGCCAGCAGCGTAGAGGGACAGGGGGTTCGAGAGCAGTTCTTC. The encoded protein is CASSVEGQGVREQFF.

This clone was recorded a few times. The J gene is TRBJ1-2, the V gene TRBV5-6; D may be TRBD1 (6 bases). V was clipped by 4 bases and J by 4 bases, with 17 bases between them. The length of the CDR3 is 15 residues. Germline V gene sequence: CDR1 SGHDT, CDR2 YYEEEE. The CDR3 spells CASSPPGGQIYGYTF. The CDR3 DNA reads as TGTGCCAGCAGCCCCCCGGGTGGACAGATCTATGGCTACACCTTC. Full variable domain (remainder filled in from reference TRBV5-6 and TRBJ1-2): DAGVTQSPTHLIKTRGQQVTLRCSPKSGHDTVSWYQQALGQGPQFIFQYYEEEERQRGNFPDRFSGHQFPNYSSELNVNALLLGDSALYLCASSPPGGQIYGYTFGSGTRLTVV.

This clone was counted between two and nine times. The chain combines TRBV28 with TRBJ2-7, with 8 positions matching TRBD2. The junction had 5 bases not matched to a gene; V was cut back by 5 bases and J by 5 bases. This CDR3 is built from 13 residues. Germline V gene sequence: CDR1 MDHEN, CDR2 SYDVKM. CDR3 in amino acids: CASSPSGRNEQYF. The DNA for the CDR3 is TGTGCCAGCAGTCCTAGCGGGCGCAACGAGCAGTACTTC.

Note on this clone: This may come from a read error, since a much larger clone is one base off. The rearrangement links TRBV5-6 to TRBJ2-2, with D tentatively TRBD2 (6 bases). Per germline, CDR1 SGHDT and CDR2 YYEEEE. The V and J ends lost 0 bases and 6 bases respectively, with 6 bases between them. CDR3 length equals 13 residues. The chain's CDR3 is CASSLGGAGELFF. The CDR3 DNA follows: TGTGCCAGCAGCTTGGGGGGGGCCGGGGAGCTGTTTTTT.

J is TRBJ2-4 and V is TRBV23-1; D gene uncertain. TRBV23-1 is known as an ORF, though its function is uncertain. The CDR3 spans 15 residues. V gave up 4 bases and J gave up 6 bases, with 16 bases separating them. The CDR3 DNA sequence: TGCGCCAGCAGTCGGTGGAGTTCCCTCGGAAACATTCAGTACTTC. This translates into CASSRWSSLGNIQYF.

The V and J genes are TRBV29-1 and TRBJ2-1, with D possibly matching TRBD2 (7 bases). Between the trimmed V and J ends, which lost 2 bases and 0 bases, there was a span of 14 bases. Germline V CDR1 and CDR2: SQVTM, ANQGSEA. This CDR3 is 16 amino acids long. In DNA, the CDR3 is TGCAGCGTTGAAATCGGGGGGCAGAGCTCCTACAATGAGCAGTTCTTC. Translation: CSVEIGGQSSYNEQFF.

The rearrangement joins TRBV5-1 to TRBJ2-1, with D tentatively TRBD2 (7 bases). This CDR3 comprises 15 residues. CDR1 SGHRS and CDR2 YFSETQ come from the germline V gene. The germline V and J ends were trimmed by 4 bases and 2 bases, with 13 bases remaining between them. CDR3 sequence reads: CASSPRRGPYNEQFF. The CDR3, as DNA: TGCGCCAGCAGCCCAAGGCGGGGGCCCTACAATGAGCAGTTCTTC.

This clone was counted a few times. The V call is TRBV13, the J call TRBJ2-3; 10 positions match TRBD2. Germline-derived CDR1 and CDR2 are PRHDT and FYEKMQ (reference sequence). V lost 3 bases and J lost 1; bases outside the gene matches: 1. CDR3 size: 15 residues. Written as DNA, the CDR3 is TGTGCCAGCAGCTTTGGGACTAGCGGCACAGATACGCAGTATTTT. It translates to CASSFGTSGTDTQYF.

This clone came up a few times. The chain recombines TRBV5-7 with TRBJ2-7; D might be TRBD1 or TRBD2, each matching 5 bases. TRBV5-7 is assigned to the ORF class and has an uncertain function. The V end was cut by 2 bases, the J end by 2 bases, with 11 bases between. This CDR3 has 14 amino acids. CDR3 sequence (DNA): TGTGCCAGCAGCTTATCCAGGGACGCCTACGAGCAGTACTTC. Translated: CASSLSRDAYEQYF.

The chain links TRBV6-1 to TRBJ2-7; possible D gene TRBD1, 5 bases. V was shortened by 3 bases and J by 1 base, with 10 bases between the two germline ends. The CDR3 consists of 14 residues. Germline CDR1 is MNHNS and CDR2 is SASEGT. CDR3 bases: TGTGCCAGCAGTGACCGGCCAGGGTCCTACGAGCAGTACTTC. Translation: CASSDRPGSYEQYF.

The chain is built from TRBV9 and TRBJ2-1, with 11 bases fitting TRBD2. CDR1 and CDR2 (germline): SGDLS, YYNGEE. This CDR3 contains 15 residues. J lost 2 bases, V lost 3 bases, and 1 base had no gene match. The DNA for the CDR3 is TGTGCCAGCAGCGCACTAGCGGGGGCCTACAATGAGCAGTTCTTC. Protein sequence: CASSALAGAYNEQFF.

This chain joins TRBV7-2 and TRBJ2-4, with D perhaps TRBD1 (7 bases). The CDR3 length is 15 residues. Germline values: CDR1 SGHTA, CDR2 FQGNSA. V was cut by 6 bases and J by 4 bases, with 16 bases left in between. The CDR3 protein is CASRSRGTEKNIQYF. The CDR3 nucleotides are TGTGCCAGCAGGTCCCGCGGGACAGAGAAAAACATTCAGTACTTC. The full variable domain, its missing parts supplied by reference TRBV7-2 and TRBJ2-4, is GAGVSQSPSNKVTEKGKDVELRCDPISGHTALYWYRQSLGQGLEFLIYFQGNSAPDKSGLPSDRFSAERTGGSVSTLTIQRTQQEDSAVYLCASRSRGTEKNIQYFGAGTRLSVL.

A few counts support this clone. The chain is built from TRBV18 and TRBJ2-7; 7 nucleotides line up with TRBD1. CDR1 and CDR2 (germline): KGHSH, LQKENI. The CDR3 length is 15 residues. Germline trimming cut 6 bases from V and 3 bases from J; bases unmatched to any gene: 11. The CDR3 reads CASSRDRVLNYEQYF. The CDR3 nucleotides read TGTGCCAGCTCCCGAGACAGGGTTCTCAACTACGAGCAGTACTTC.

The V call is TRBV5-1, the J call TRBJ1-2, with TRBD1 identical over 9 bases. Germline assignment: CDR1 SGHRS and CDR2 YFSETQ. The CDR3 contains 14 residues. Trimming cost V 4 bases and J 7 bases; bases outside gene matches: 8. The DNA for the CDR3 is TGCGCCAGCAGCACCGGACAGGGGTACGCTGGCTACACCTTC. Its translation is CASSTGQGYAGYTF. Together with reference TRBV5-1 and TRBJ1-2, the CDR3 gives the full variable domain: KAGVTQTPRYLIKTRGQQVTLSCSPISGHRSVSWYQQTPGQGLQFLFEYFSETQRNKGNFPGRFSGRQFSNSRSEMNVSTLELGDSALYLCASSTGQGYAGYTFGSGTRLTVV.

This clone came up a few times. The chain employs TRBV7-6 and TRBJ2-7; no definite D call. CDR1 is SGHVS and CDR2 is FNYEAQ in the germline V gene. The V gene lost 7 bases and the J gene lost 7 bases, with 17 bases spanning the gap. The CDR3 is 13 residues long. The CDR3 bases are TGTGCCAGCACCCTGGGTGAAGGTCTGGAGCAGTACTTC. Protein product: CASTLGEGLEQYF.

This clone turned up a few times. CDR3 sequence: CASSEARAGRAGANVLTF. In nucleotides, the CDR3 is TGTGCCAGCAGTGAAGCCAGGGCAGGCAGAGCTGGGGCCAACGTCCTGACTTTC. The genes are TRBV25-1 and TRBJ2-6; TRBD1 might be the D (5 bases). CDR3 length: 18 residues. Trimming shortened V by 2 bases and J by 2 bases, and 16 bases separated the two germline ends. Germline loops: CDR1 MGHDK, CDR2 SYGVNS.

CDR3 nucleotides: TGCGCCAGCAGCTTGGAGGGGCACCACACTGAAGCTTTCTTT. Translating it yields CASSLEGHHTEAFF. J is TRBJ1-1 and V is TRBV5-1; possible D gene TRBD1, 5 bases. CDR3 length equals 14 residues. CDR1 is SGHRS, CDR2 YFSETQ, per germline. V was clipped by 0 bases and J by 3 bases, with 9 bases between them. The full variable domain, completed using reference TRBV5-1 and TRBJ1-1, is KAGVTQTPRYLIKTRGQQVTLSCSPISGHRSVSWYQQTPGQGLQFLFEYFSETQRNKGNFPGRFSGRQFSNSRSEMNVSTLELGDSALYLCASSLEGHHTEAFFGQGTRLTVV.

This clone turned up a few times. The chain couples TRBV5-1 to TRBJ2-1; no clear D. Trimming pared 2 bases from V and 10 bases from J, leaving 10 bases between. The CDR3 has 12 residues. CDR1 is SGHRS, CDR2 YFSETQ, per germline. This chain's CDR3 is CASSFGLKEQFF. The CDR3 region has the DNA TGCGCCAGCAGCTTCGGTCTAAAGGAGCAGTTCTTC.

This clone was seen repeatedly, ten times or more. The J gene is TRBJ1-1, the V gene TRBV12-5; D is unclear. Trimming shortened V by 2 bases and J by 3 bases, and 13 bases separated the two germline ends. This CDR3 has 15 amino acids. The V gene's germline CDR1 is LGHNT and CDR2 FRNRAP. In DNA, the CDR3 is TGTGCTAGTGGTTTGCCACGGACCACTTACACTGAAGCTTTCTTT. Translating gives CASGLPRTTYTEAFF.

This clone was counted only a few times. V gene TRBV15 combines with J gene TRBJ1-5; D may be TRBD1 (5 bases). The CDR3 is made up of 15 amino acids. Per germline, CDR1 LNHNV and CDR2 YYDKDF (reference sequence). V was clipped by 0 bases and J by 4 bases, with 10 bases between them. The DNA of the CDR3 is TGTGCCACCAGCAGAGATGGCAGGGAGAATCAGCCCCAGCATTTT. This encodes CATSRDGRENQPQHF.

This clone has just a few counts. The chain recombines TRBV4-1 with TRBJ2-1; 10 bases are shared with TRBD2. Trimming cost V 1 base and J 1 base; bases outside gene matches: 4. The CDR3 length is 17 residues. CDR1 is MGHRA, CDR2 YSYEKL, per germline. The CDR3 loop is CASSQAVAGGSYNEQFF. The CDR3 region has the DNA TGCGCCAGCAGCCAAGCTGTAGCGGGGGGTTCCTACAATGAGCAGTTCTTC.

This clone has only a few counts. Other DNA sequences in the same sample also yield this CDR3. This chain joins TRBV6-5 and TRBJ2-5; D uncertain. Looked up from germline, CDR1 is MNHEY and CDR2 is SVGAGI. CDR3 length: 14 amino acids. The V and J ends lost 0 bases and 0 bases respectively, with 5 bases between them. The CDR3 here is CASSYSANQETQYF. The CDR3 nucleotides read TGTGCCAGCAGTTACTCGGCCAACCAAGAGACCCAGTACTTC.

This clone has a handful of counts. A much larger clone lies a single base off, so this may be a read error. CDR3 in amino acids: CPSSQGDRDTGELFF. In DNA form, the CDR3 reads TGCCCCAGCAGCCAAGGGGACAGGGACACCGGGGAGCTGTTTTTT. The rearrangement joins TRBV1 to TRBJ2-2; the table's TRBD1 call for D was not verified on the DNA. TRBV1 is a listed pseudogene. This CDR3 has 15 residues.

The sample holds a few counts of this clone. The V call is TRBV20-1, the J call TRBJ2-3; D uncertain. V lost 4 bases to trimming and J lost 9 bases, with 8 bases between them. The V gene's germline CDR1 is DFQATT and CDR2 SNEGSKA (reference sequence). The CDR3 sequence is 10 residues long. CDR3 loop: CSANIETQYF. CDR3 in DNA: TGCAGTGCTAACATAGAAACGCAGTATTTT.